This T cell receptor beta chain was sequenced for a study of blood T cell repertoires in COVID-19. Study-wide context: Samples came from the United States, Italy and Spain, spanning acute and convalescent COVID-19. T cells, B-cell-depleted T cells, or PBMCs supplied cDNA or gDNA.

Profiled with immunoSEQ multiplex PCR; TCRdb holds only in-frame clones, not every one. The profile shows more than 300,000 clones, approximately 91% of them singletons. Seattle patients were enrolled while actively infected and followed longitudinally. The specimen sequenced was peripheral blood. The clonotype was recovered from a woman in her 70s with COVID-19, enrolled during active disease.

CDR3 residues: CASSSDLSVSTEAFF. The CDR3 bases are TGTGCCAGCAGCTCGGACTTATCCGTTAGTACTGAAGCTTTCTTT. V and J are TRBV7-2 and TRBJ1-1, with no clear D. The CDR3 runs 15 residues. The germline V and J ends were trimmed by 4 bases and 5 bases, with 17 bases remaining between them. CDR1 and CDR2 from the germline V gene are SGHTA and FQGNSA.